These 2 T cell receptor beta chains were all obtained from the same sample, sequenced in a study of T cells in Graves' hyperthyroidism and ophthalmopathy. It was RNA transcripts that yielded the amplified TCR beta CDR3 regions. A first-round RT-PCR of the TCR CDR3 used the HTBI primer set. TCRdb fed the multiplex PCR reads into MiXCR, producing one record per CDR3 protein. The table includes hundreds of thousands of distinct CDR3 sequences, more than 12% detected once. The sequenced sample consisted of blood. These receptors were taken from a woman in her 50s with Graves' ophthalmopathy.

This clonotype was found many times. J is TRBJ2-5 and V is TRBV7-3; maybe TRBD1 (6 bases). This CDR3 has 13 amino acids. V gave up 5 bases and J gave up 0 bases, with 7 bases separating them. Germline CDR1 and CDR2: SGHTA and FQGTGA. CDR3 residues: CASSQGNQETQYF. The CDR3 nucleotides read TGTGCCAGCAGCCAGGGGAACCAAGAGACCCAGTACTTC. Looking up the rest from reference TRBV7-3 and TRBJ2-5 gives the full variable domain: GAGVSQTPSNKVTEKGKYVELRCDPISGHTALYWYRQSLGQGPEFLIYFQGTGAADDSGLPNDRFFAVRPEGSVSTLKIQRTERGDSAVYLCASSQGNQETQYFGPGTRLLVL.

This clonotype was counted once. The chain employs TRBV7-2 and TRBJ2-7, with D perhaps matching TRBD1 (5 bases). CDR3 size: 14 residues. The ends were cut back, 1 base at V and 5 bases at J, with 12 bases in the middle. The germline V gene encodes CDR1 SGHTA and CDR2 FQGNSA. The CDR3 coding sequence is TGTGCCAGCAGCTTAGAGGGGTGGGCGGACGAGCAGTACTTC. Its translation: CASSLEGWADEQYF. The full variable domain, rest sourced from reference TRBV7-2 and TRBJ2-7, is GAGVSQSPSNKVTEKGKDVELRCDPISGHTALYWYRQSLGQGLEFLIYFQGNSAPDKSGLPSDRFSAERTGGSVSTLTIQRTQQEDSAVYLCASSLEGWADEQYFGPGTRLTVT.